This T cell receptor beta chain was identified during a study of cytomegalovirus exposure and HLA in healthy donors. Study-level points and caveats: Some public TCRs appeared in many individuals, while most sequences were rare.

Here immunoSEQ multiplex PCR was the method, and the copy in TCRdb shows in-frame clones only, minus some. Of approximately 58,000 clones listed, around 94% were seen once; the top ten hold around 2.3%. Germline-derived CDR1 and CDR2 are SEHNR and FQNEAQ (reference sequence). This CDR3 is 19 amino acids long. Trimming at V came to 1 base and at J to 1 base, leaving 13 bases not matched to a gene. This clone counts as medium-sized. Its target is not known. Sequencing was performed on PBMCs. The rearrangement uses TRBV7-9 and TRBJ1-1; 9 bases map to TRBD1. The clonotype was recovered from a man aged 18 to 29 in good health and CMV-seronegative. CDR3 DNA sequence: TGTGCCAGCAGCTTAGTGTGGGGACAGGGTAGCATTGGGAACACTGAAGCTTTCTTT. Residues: CASSLVWGQGSIGNTEAFF.